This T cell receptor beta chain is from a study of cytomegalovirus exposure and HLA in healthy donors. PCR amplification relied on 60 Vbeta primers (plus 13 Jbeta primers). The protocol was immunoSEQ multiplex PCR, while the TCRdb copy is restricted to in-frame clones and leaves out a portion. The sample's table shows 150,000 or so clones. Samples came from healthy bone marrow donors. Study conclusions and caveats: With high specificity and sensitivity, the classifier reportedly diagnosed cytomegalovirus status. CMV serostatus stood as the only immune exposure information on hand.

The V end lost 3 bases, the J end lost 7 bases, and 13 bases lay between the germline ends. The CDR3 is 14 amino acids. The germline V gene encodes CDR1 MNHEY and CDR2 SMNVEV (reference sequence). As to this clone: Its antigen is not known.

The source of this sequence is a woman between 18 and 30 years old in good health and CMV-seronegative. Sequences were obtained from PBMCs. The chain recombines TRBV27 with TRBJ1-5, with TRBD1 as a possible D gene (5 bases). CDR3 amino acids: CASSFTGLGQPQHF. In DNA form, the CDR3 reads TGTGCCAGCAGTTTTACAGGCCTTGGGCAGCCCCAGCATTTT.